This TCR beta chain emerged from a study of cytomegalovirus exposure and HLA in healthy donors. This PCR relied on a set of 60 Vbeta primers and 13 Jbeta primers. Repertoires were generated with immunoSEQ multiplex PCR, while TCRdb's copy carries only in-frame clones and drops some. Among 100,000 to 150,000 clones listed, around three quarters were seen once. This receptor was identified in a male donor in good health and CMV-seropositive. Sequencing was done on a sample of PBMCs.

Here the CDR3 reads CASSLVGGTAYNEQFF. CDR3 coding DNA: TGCGCCAGCAGCTTGGTCGGGGGGACTGCCTACAATGAGCAGTTCTTC. J is TRBJ2-1 and V is TRBV5-1, with TRBD2 matching over 7 bases. V dropped 0 bases and J dropped 2; count of bases not matched to a gene: 5. Germline V gene sequence: CDR1 SGHRS, CDR2 YFSETQ. CDR3 length: 16 amino acids.